A single sample is the source of the 20 T cell receptor beta chains below, sequenced in a study of OX40 agonist ivuxolimab in advanced cancers. Measured with immunoSEQ multiplex PCR; TCRdb has only the in-frame clones, and not every one. This sample has 50,000 to 60,000 clones, with roughly 90% found just once. Specimen: CD4+ or CD8+ T cells sorted from blood, collected in a trial of the OX40 agonist ivuxolimab. These receptors all come from an adult with an advanced solid tumor such as melanoma, head and neck, liver or kidney cancer.

This chain uses TRBV19 with TRBJ2-7; 10 bases agree with TRBD1. The junction had 7 bases not matched to a gene; V was cut back by 5 bases and J by 6 bases. CDR1 LNHDA and CDR2 SQIVND come from the germline V gene (reference sequence). The length of the CDR3 is 14 residues. CDR3 bases: TGTGCCAGTAGTCCTTCGGACAGGGGGAGCGAGCAGTACTTC. It yields the protein CASSPSDRGSEQYF.

The chain uses TRBV30 and TRBJ1-2; the D gene is possibly TRBD1 (5 bases). The ends were cut back, 5 bases at V and 1 base at J, with 8 bases in the middle. CDR1 GTSNPN and CDR2 SVGIG come from the germline V gene (reference sequence). The CDR3 is 12 residues long. CDR3 sequence (DNA): TGTGCCTGGGACGGGGGTAACTATGGCTACACCTTC. Its protein product is CAWDGGNYGYTF.

The chain links TRBV19 to TRBJ1-2; 12 bases are shared with TRBD1. V lost 4 bases, J lost 6 bases, and 9 bases stayed unmatched. The CDR3 is made up of 16 amino acids. Germline CDR1 and CDR2: LNHDA and SQIVND (reference sequence). As DNA, the CDR3 is TGTGCCAGTAGTACTCCCGGGACAGGGGGCGCGAATGGCTACACCTTC. Residues: CASSTPGTGGANGYTF.

The chain joins TRBV7-3 to TRBJ2-1; D might be TRBD2 (6 bases). The V end lost 5 bases, the J end lost 4 bases, and 15 bases lay between the germline ends. CDR1 is SGHTA and CDR2 is FQGTGA in the germline V gene. CDR3 length: 15 amino acids. CDR3 protein: CASSPGLASYNEQFF. The CDR3 coding sequence is TGTGCCAGCAGCCCGGGGCTAGCGTCGTACAATGAGCAGTTCTTC.

The chain couples TRBV19 to TRBJ2-5; D not resolved. The J call may be faulty, since TRBJ2-7 better matches the DNA end. From germline, CDR1 is LNHDA and CDR2 SQIVND (reference sequence). The CDR3 runs 15 residues. In nucleotides, the CDR3 is TGTGCCAGTAGTATAAGGATCGCCGAGTTCTACGAGCAGTACTTC. Encoded protein: CASSIRIAEFYEQYF.

The genes are TRBV5-4 and TRBJ2-1; 12 bases are shared with TRBD2. This CDR3 is built from 14 residues. The V gene end was trimmed by 4 bases and the J gene end by 8 bases; junction bases not matched to a gene: 4. CDR1 is SGHNT, CDR2 YYREEE, per germline (reference sequence). The CDR3 loop is CASSLAGGPDEQFF. The CDR3, as DNA: TGTGCCAGCAGCCTAGCGGGAGGGCCGGATGAGCAGTTCTTC.

The CDR3 DNA reads as TGTGCCAGCCTACAGGGAAACACCATATATTTT. Translation: CASLQGNTIYF. V usage is TRBV28 and J usage is TRBJ1-3; no clear D. Trimming took off 8 bases at V and 4 bases at J, with 6 bases between the two ends. The germline gives CDR1 MDHEN, CDR2 SYDVKM. The CDR3 has 11 residues.

The chain links TRBV7-8 to TRBJ1-2; weak D call: TRBD1 (5 bases). The V end was cut by 0 bases, the J end by 8 bases, with 10 bases between. Looked up from germline, CDR1 is SGHVS and CDR2 is FQNEAQ. The CDR3 has 13 residues. The CDR3 sequence: CASSLATERGYTF. The CDR3 coding sequence is TGTGCCAGCAGCTTAGCGACAGAGCGGGGCTACACCTTC.

This clone was seen just once. The rearrangement links TRBV10-1 to TRBJ2-1; D possibly matches TRBD1 or TRBD2 (5 bases each). The CDR3 consists of 15 residues. Trimming left V 3 bases short and J 5 bases short, with 14 bases between. The germline V gene has CDR1 WNHNN and CDR2 SYGVQD (reference sequence). CDR3 residues: CASSEGRESHNEQFF. The CDR3 nucleotides read TGCGCCAGCAGTGAAGGCAGGGAGAGCCACAATGAGCAGTTCTTC.

The chain is built from TRBV6-6 and TRBJ1-4; D not resolved. The germline gives CDR1 MNHNY, CDR2 SVGAGI (reference sequence). The CDR3 is 15 amino acids. V lost 0 bases to trimming and J lost 3 bases, with 8 bases between them. Here the CDR3 reads CASSYSLLANEKLFF. The CDR3 bases are TGTGCCAGCAGTTACTCCTTGTTGGCTAATGAAAAACTGTTTTTT.

The chain is built from TRBV28 and TRBJ2-7; the D is unclear. CDR3 size: 14 residues. Trimming shortened V by 2 bases and J by 4 bases, and 12 bases separated the two germline ends. CDR1 and CDR2 from the germline V gene are MDHEN and SYDVKM. The CDR3 DNA reads TGTGCCAGCAGTTTAGGGTCACACCCATACGAGCAGTACTTC. Protein product: CASSLGSHPYEQYF. Together with reference TRBV28 and TRBJ2-7, the CDR3 gives the full variable domain: DVKVTQSSRYLVKRTGEKVFLECVQDMDHENMFWYRQDPGLGLRLIYFSYDVKMKEKGDIPEGYSVSREKKERFSLILESASTNQTSMYLCASSLGSHPYEQYFGPGTRLTVT.

DNA of the CDR3: TGTGCCAGCAGCCAAGACGGGGGCGGTCTCACCGGGGAGCTGTTTTTT. Residues: CASSQDGGGLTGELFF. The chain is built from TRBV4-2 and TRBJ2-2; D assignment may be TRBD1 or TRBD2 (6 bases each). The V gene's germline CDR1 is LGHNA and CDR2 YNFKEQ. The CDR3 sequence is 16 residues long. V was shortened by 0 bases and J by 4 bases, with 12 bases between the two germline ends.

This clone is a singleton in its sample. The same CDR3 can be traced to other DNA sequences in this sample. The gene calls are TRBV9 and TRBJ2-5, with D possibly being TRBD1 (5 bases). The CDR3 loop spans 12 amino acids. CDR1 is SGDLS and CDR2 is YYNGEE in the germline V gene. Trimming took 6 bases from V and 5 from J, leaving 11 bases between them. The CDR3, as DNA: TGTGCCAGCAATAGGGGCGGTGAGACCCAGTACTTC. It encodes CASNRGGETQYF.

Comment on this clone: The junction and the germline gene differ at one end; a read error may be behind it. The chain recombines TRBV7-7 with TRBJ2-3, with D hard to call. The CDR3 covers 13 residues. The germline V gene encodes CDR1 SSHAT and CDR2 FNYEAQ (reference sequence). CDR3 protein: CASSPPSTDTQYF. In DNA, the CDR3 is TGTGCTAGCAGCCCCCCGAGCACAGATACGCAGTATTTT.

V and J are TRBV7-9 and TRBJ1-1, with 7 nucleotides matching TRBD1. The CDR3 runs to 17 residues. Per the germline V gene, CDR1 is SEHNR and CDR2 is FQNEAQ (reference sequence). The trim removed 5 bases at V and 2 bases at J, leaving 14 bases unmatched. The DNA for the CDR3 is TGTGCCAGCAGCCCCTCATCCCCGACAGGGAGCAACACTGAAGCTTTCTTT. This sequence encodes CASSPSSPTGSNTEAFF.

The CDR3 bases are TGCGCCAGCAGTCCGAGAGTGAGCTCTGGGGCCAACGTCCTGACTTTC. Protein: CASSPRVSSGANVLTF. V is TRBV23-1 and J is TRBJ2-6, with D hard to call. TRBV23-1 is assigned to the ORF class and has an uncertain function. This CDR3 contains 16 residues. Trimming shortened V by 4 bases and J by 0 bases, and 10 bases separated the two germline ends.

This rearrangement joins TRBV5-4 to TRBJ2-1, with a possible D match to TRBD2 (7 bases). The CDR3 length is 13 residues. Germline V gene lookup returns CDR1 SGHNT and CDR2 YYREEE (reference sequence). The ends were cut back, 4 bases at V and 10 bases at J, with 15 bases in the middle. This chain's CDR3 is CASSRGDQGEQFF. In nucleotides, the CDR3 is TGTGCCAGCAGCCGGGGGGACCAGGGGGAGCAGTTCTTC.

The count of this clone is one. The V gene is TRBV7-9, the J gene TRBJ1-6; perhaps TRBD1 as D (6 bases). V lost 4 bases and J 9 bases, leaving 19 bases between the germline ends. Germline CDR1 reads SEHNR; CDR2 reads FQNEAQ (reference sequence). The CDR3 runs 16 residues. The CDR3 DNA reads as TGTGCCAGCAGCTCCGAGGGCGGGGGCATCGGTTCACCCCTCCACTTT. It is translated as CASSSEGGGIGSPLHF.

The J gene is TRBJ1-5, the V gene TRBV28; perhaps TRBD1 as D (5 bases). CDR3 length: 12 amino acids. Deletions cut 3 bases from V and 11 bases from J, with 11 bases between. In germline, CDR1 is MDHEN, CDR2 SYDVKM. The CDR3: CASSLRTGAQHF. CDR3 nucleotide sequence: TGTGCCAGCAGTTTGAGGACGGGGGCCCAGCATTTT.

This clone showed up just once. The genes are TRBV9 and TRBJ1-1; D possibly corresponds to TRBD1 (5 bases). The CDR3 sequence is 15 residues long. Germline CDR1 reads SGDLS; CDR2 reads YYNGEE. V dropped 0 bases and J dropped 2 bases, with 11 bases sitting between them. The CDR3 sequence: CASSVDPRDNTEAFF. For the CDR3, the DNA is TGTGCCAGCAGCGTAGACCCAAGGGACAACACTGAAGCTTTCTTT.